The rows below give T cell receptor beta chains drawn from one sample of a study of T-cell memory formation after mild COVID-19. TCRdb re-analysed the 5' RACE reads in MiXCR, keeping a single row per CDR3 protein. The table records 500,000 to 600,000 distinct CDR3 sequences, roughly 18% of them present only once. Material for sequencing was PBMCs or a T cell subset sorted from them (not recorded which). These receptors all stem from an adult woman who had mild COVID-19 (a few samples of this study predate the infection). Cell type and time point are not known. Both conserved end residues are part of each CDR3. Each record gives: CDR3 length, clone size, J gene, V gene, D gene, CDR3 protein, CDR3 DNA. D genes are given only for firm matches. Not all rows give a size; the values are once, few, many and, for expanded clones, a class.

16 | - | TRBJ2-4 | TRBV7-8 | TRBD1 | CASSPRQGAFKNIQYF | TGTGCCAGCAGCCCCCGACAGGGGGCTTTCAAAAACATTCAGTACTTC
13 | - | TRBJ1-6 | TRBV27 | - | CASSPYDNSPLHF | TGTGCCAGCAGCCCCTACGACAATTCACCCCTCCACTTT
19 | few | TRBJ2-1 | TRBV5-6 | TRBD1 | CASSWRGTGVASVYNEQFF | TGTGCCAGCAGCTGGAGGGGGACAGGAGTGGCGTCGGTCTACAATGAGCAGTTCTTC
15 | few | TRBJ2-7 | TRBV11-3 | - | CASSTLEDWPGEQYF | TGTGCCAGCAGCACCTTGGAGGATTGGCCGGGCGAGCAGTACTTC
14 | few | TRBJ2-3 | TRBV7-6 | - | CASSLLGAKDTQYF | TGTGCCAGCAGCTTACTGGGGGCGAAAGATACGCAGTATTTT
14 | - | TRBJ1-1 | TRBV7-6 | - | CASSRDTRNTEAFF | TGTGCCAGCAGCCGCGACACCCGGAACACTGAAGCTTTCTTT
14 | - | TRBJ1-5 | TRBV3-1 | - | CASSQGQAFQPQHF | TGTGCCAGCAGCCAAGGGCAGGCTTTCCAGCCCCAGCATTTT
15 | few | TRBJ2-3 | TRBV5-6 | - | CASSLGRGRTDTQYF | TGTGCCAGCAGCTTGGGGAGGGGTCGGACAGATACGCAGTATTTT
15 | - | TRBJ2-3 | TRBV6-6 | - | CASSYESGYTDTQYF | TGTGCCAGCAGTTACGAGTCAGGTTACACAGATACGCAGTATTTT
15 | few | TRBJ1-6 | TRBV12-3/TRBV12-4 | - | CASSLGTQNTSPLHF | TGTGCCAGCAGTTTGGGGACACAGAATACTTCACCCCTCCACTTT
17 | - | TRBJ2-1 | TRBV9 | TRBD2 | CASSVDIGLAGTDEQFF | TGTGCCAGCAGCGTAGACATTGGACTAGCGGGGACGGATGAGCAGTTCTTC
15 | - | TRBJ2-5 | TRBV12-3/TRBV12-4 | TRBD2 | CASRYSGGGQETQYF | TGTGCCAGCAGATATAGCGGGGGGGGCCAAGAGACCCAGTACTTC
16 | - | TRBJ2-6 | TRBV27 | - | CASSLEGSSGANVLTF | TGTGCCAGCAGTTTAGAGGGGAGCTCTGGGGCCAACGTCCTGACTTTC
14 | - | TRBJ2-1 | TRBV18 | TRBD2 | CASSSGTTISEQFF | TGTGCCAGCTCATCCGGGACTACGATCAGTGAGCAGTTCTTC
18 | - | TRBJ2-7 | TRBV4-3 | TRBD2 | CASSQDLGRGTLYYEQYF | TGCGCCAGCAGCCAAGACCTGGGGCGGGGGACTTTGTACTACGAGCAGTACTTC
17 | - | TRBJ2-3 | TRBV5-1 | - | CASSFLPAGADTDTQYF | TGCGCCAGCAGCTTTCTCCCGGCGGGGGCGGACACAGATACGCAGTATTTT
15 | - | TRBJ1-2 | TRBV10-3 | TRBD1 | CAISGYGQAGNGYTF | TGTGCCATCAGTGGATACGGACAGGCGGGCAATGGCTACACCTTC
18 | - | TRBJ1-1 | TRBV4-3 | - | CASSQVRWAGEADTEAFF | TGCGCCAGCAGCCAAGTACGATGGGCAGGGGAAGCGGACACTGAAGCTTTCTTT
14 | - | TRBJ2-3 | TRBV20-1 | - | CSAAPTGRADTQYF | TGCAGTGCAGCCCCGACAGGGAGGGCAGATACGCAGTATTTT
14 | few | TRBJ2-7 | TRBV25-1 | TRBD2 | CASSVGLDSDEQYF | TGTGCCAGCAGTGTCGGACTAGATAGCGACGAGCAGTACTTC
15 | few | TRBJ2-1 | TRBV18 | TRBD1 | CASSHDRAFYNEQFF | TGTGCCAGCTCTCACGACAGGGCCTTCTACAATGAGCAGTTCTTC
13 | - | TRBJ2-1 | TRBV28 | TRBD2 | CASRLLGARGEFF | TGTGCCAGCAGACTCCTAGGGGCTCGGGGGGAGTTCTTC
17 | - | TRBJ1-5 | TRBV7-8 | - | CASSLVSQGKVTQPQHF | TGTGCCAGCAGCTTAGTTAGTCAGGGAAAGGTCACCCAGCCCCAGCATTTT
13 | few | TRBJ2-1 | TRBV15 | - | CATSRAPSSKQFF | TGTGCCACCAGCAGAGCCCCCTCTAGCAAGCAGTTCTTC
15 | few | TRBJ2-5 | TRBV6-2/TRBV6-3 | - | CASSTGERAEETQYF | TGTGCCAGCAGTACTGGGGAACGGGCTGAAGAGACCCAGTACTTC
12 | - | TRBJ2-7 | TRBV2 | - | CASSERGYEQYF | TGTGCCAGCAGTGAACGGGGCTACGAGCAGTACTTC
16 | few | TRBJ2-1 | TRBV5-1 | TRBD2 | CASSPGAGGPYNEQFF | TGCGCCAGCAGCCCCGGAGCGGGAGGTCCCTACAATGAGCAGTTCTTC
17 | - | TRBJ2-7 | TRBV20-1 | TRBD1 | CSARDPLVSKQGREQYF | TGCAGTGCTAGAGATCCGCTTGTGTCCAAACAGGGGCGCGAGCAGTACTTC
16 | - | TRBJ2-2 | TRBV27 | TRBD2 | CASRPGWREKSGELFF | TGTGCCAGCAGACCTGGGTGGCGGGAGAAATCCGGGGAGCTGTTTTTT
17 | many | TRBJ2-4 | TRBV11-2 | TRBD2 | CASSLDPPAGTKNIQYF | TGTGCCAGCAGCTTAGATCCCCCAGCGGGAACCAAAAACATTCAGTACTTC
16 | - | TRBJ2-2 | TRBV4-3 | - | CASSQDRGTATGELFF | TGCGCCAGCAGCCAAGATCGCGGGACGGCCACCGGGGAGCTGTTTTTT
14 | - | TRBJ2-3 | TRBV7-3 | TRBD2 | CASSRAGAGDTQYF | TGTGCCAGCAGCCGAGCGGGAGCCGGAGATACGCAGTATTTT
15 | few | TRBJ2-1 | TRBV20-1 | TRBD2 | CSARARGLAKNEQFF | TGCAGTGCTAGAGCCAGGGGACTAGCGAAGAATGAGCAGTTCTTC
16 | many | TRBJ2-1 | TRBV5-1 | TRBD1 | CASSVDPQGAYNEQFF | TGCGCCAGCAGCGTAGATCCGCAGGGGGCTTACAATGAGCAGTTCTTC
14 | - | TRBJ2-7 | TRBV15 | - | CATSREASGYEQYF | TGTGCCACCAGCAGAGAAGCCAGCGGGTACGAGCAGTACTTC